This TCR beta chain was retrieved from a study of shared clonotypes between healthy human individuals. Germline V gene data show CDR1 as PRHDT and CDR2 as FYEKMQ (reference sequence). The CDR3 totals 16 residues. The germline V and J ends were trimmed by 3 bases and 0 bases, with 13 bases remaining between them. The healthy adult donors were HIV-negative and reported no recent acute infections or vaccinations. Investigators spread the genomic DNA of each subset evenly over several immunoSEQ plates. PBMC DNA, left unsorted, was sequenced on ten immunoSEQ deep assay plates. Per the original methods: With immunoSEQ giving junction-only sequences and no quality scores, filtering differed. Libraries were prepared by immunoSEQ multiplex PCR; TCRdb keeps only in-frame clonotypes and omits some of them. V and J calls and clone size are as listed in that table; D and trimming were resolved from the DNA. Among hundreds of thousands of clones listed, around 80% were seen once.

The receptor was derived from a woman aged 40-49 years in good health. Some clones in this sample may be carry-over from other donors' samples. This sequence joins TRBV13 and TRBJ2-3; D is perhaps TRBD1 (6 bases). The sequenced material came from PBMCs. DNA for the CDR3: TGTGCCAGCAGCTTGGCCGGGACACTTAGCACAGATACGCAGTATTTT. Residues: CASSLAGTLSTDTQYF.